This TCR beta chain was retrieved from a study of Graves' ophthalmopathy and Graves' hyperthyroidism. Findings of the study overall: Ophthalmopathy progression was predicted by the model at less than 71% sensitivity and under 75% specificity.

Trimming pared 6 bases from V and 5 bases from J, leaving 14 bases between. This CDR3 contains 13 residues. From germline, CDR1 is MNHEY and CDR2 SMNVEV (reference sequence). A word on this clonotype: What it recognizes is unknown.

RNA transcripts served as template for amplifying TCR beta CDR3 sequences. An opening RT-PCR round employed HTBI primers and preceded a second-round multiplex PCR. Via MiXCR, TCRdb re-called the multiplex PCR reads, giving one row per CDR3 protein. The table includes about 410,000 distinct CDR3 sequences, about 16% detected once. The chain joins TRBV27 to TRBJ2-7; possibly TRBD1 for D (6 bases). Sequencing input: peripheral blood. This clonotype was obtained from a young woman with Graves' ophthalmopathy. The DNA of the CDR3 is TGTGCCAGCAGCCAAACAGGGAAAGACGAGCAGTACTTC. It translates to CASSQTGKDEQYF.